This record covers a single T cell receptor (beta chain). This specimen comes from a study of Ad26.COV2.S vaccination and SARS-CoV-2 variants. The repertoire was sequenced with immunoSEQ multiplex PCR; TCRdb's copy has only in-frame clones and lacks some. The sample includes just over 350,000 clones, about 91% of them seen just once. This CDR3 contains 13 residues. The V end was cut by 4 bases, the J end by 1 base, with 8 bases between. Germline V gives CDR1 WSHSY, CDR2 SAAADI. The source of this sequence is a human donor who had recovered from COVID-19. The sequencing used peripheral blood, collected after recovery from COVID-19. V and J are TRBV10-2 and TRBJ2-7; the D is unclear. The CDR3: CASSVLGSYEQYF. CDR3 sequence (DNA): TGCGCCAGCAGTGTTCTGGGATCCTACGAGCAGTACTTC.